This T cell receptor (beta chain) is drawn from a study of blood T cell repertoires in COVID-19. In the study overall: T cells, B-cell-depleted T cells, or PBMCs supplied cDNA or gDNA.

Assay: immunoSEQ multiplex PCR; the TCRdb copy retains only in-frame clones and omits some. Of around 220,000 clones in the sample, 80% to 90% were seen once. Trimming removed 6 bases from V and 6 bases from J; junction bases left unmatched: 6. Germline V CDR1 and CDR2: MNHEY, SVGAGI. The CDR3 has 14 residues. This clonotype was sampled from a man younger than 35 with active or convalescent COVID-19. The rearrangement links TRBV6-5 to TRBJ1-2, with TRBD1 identical over 11 bases. The sequenced sample was peripheral blood. CDR3 amino acids: CASRGQGALNGYTF. The CDR3 nucleotides read TGTGCCAGCAGAGGACAGGGGGCCTTAAATGGCTACACCTTC.